These T cell receptor beta chains were read from a single sample in a study of tumour-infiltrating T cells in Burkitt lymphoma. Some clones are missing from TCRdb's copy, which holds only in-frame ones; the method was immunoSEQ multiplex PCR. There are tens of thousands of clones in the sample; around a third occur only once, and 2.9% lies in the top ten. Material: tumor tissue. The receptor source for this set is a human donor with Burkitt lymphoma. Each CDR3 is given with its conserved first and last residue. Each record gives: D gene, V gene, J gene, clone size, CDR3 protein, CDR3 DNA. The D gene is left open where the match is weak. Expanded clones get a size class; other rows say once, few or many, or leave the size out.

D: .; V: TRBV10-3; J: TRBJ1-6; size: .; CDR3: CAITLDSNSPLHF; DNA: TGTGCCATCACCCTGGACAGCAATTCACCCCTCCACTTT
D: TRBD2; V: TRBV6-5; J: TRBJ2-3; size: .; CDR3: CASSYSTSGGTDTQYF; DNA: TGTGCCAGCAGTTACTCGACTAGCGGGGGCACAGATACGCAGTATTTT
D: .; V: TRBV19; J: TRBJ1-2; size: .; CDR3: CASSEGINYGYTF; DNA: TGTGCCAGTAGTGAGGGGATTAACTATGGCTACACCTTC
D: TRBD1; V: TRBV14; J: TRBJ1-2; size: .; CDR3: CASSQGTGQLGGYTF; DNA: TGTGCCAGCAGCCAAGGGACAGGGCAACTAGGTGGCTACACCTTC
D: TRBD1; V: TRBV28; J: TRBJ1-2; size: .; CDR3: CATGTDYGYTF; DNA: TGTGCCACCGGGACAGACTATGGCTACACCTTC
D: TRBD2; V: TRBV9; J: TRBJ2-1; size: few; CDR3: CASSGGLAGSSYNEQFF; DNA: TGTGCCAGCAGCGGGGGACTAGCGGGGAGCTCCTACAATGAGCAGTTCTTC
D: .; V: TRBV6-4; J: TRBJ2-1; size: once; CDR3: CASSDSGGGHNEQFF; DNA: TGTGCCAGCAGTGACTCTGGGGGGGGCCACAATGAGCAGTTCTTC
D: .; V: TRBV29-1; J: TRBJ2-5; size: .; CDR3: CSVEAAITVRLQETQYF; DNA: TGCAGCGTTGAAGCCGCGATAACAGTGAGGCTCCAAGAGACCCAGTACTTC
D: .; V: TRBV19; J: TRBJ1-4; size: .; CDR3: CASSRGAWTNEKLFF; DNA: TGTGCCAGTAGTAGGGGGGCATGGACTAATGAAAAACTGTTTTTT
D: TRBD2; V: TRBV7-2; J: TRBJ2-5; size: .; CDR3: CASSFQRGGSETQYF; DNA: TGTGCCAGCAGCTTCCAGCGGGGGGGTTCGGAGACCCAGTACTTC
D: .; V: TRBV7-2; J: TRBJ2-5; size: .; CDR3: CASSLAASARETQYF; DNA: TGTGCCAGCAGCTTAGCCGCTAGCGCTCGTGAGACCCAGTACTTC
D: TRBD1; V: TRBV2; J: TRBJ1-5; size: few; CDR3: CASSVDRGLGQPQHF; DNA: TGTGCCAGCAGTGTGGACAGGGGGCTGGGGCAGCCCCAGCATTTT
D: .; V: TRBV25-1; J: TRBJ1-1; size: .; CDR3: CASSESPVNTEAFF; DNA: TGTGCCAGCAGTGAATCCCCAGTTAACACTGAAGCTTTCTTT
D: .; V: TRBV7-2; J: TRBJ2-2; size: .; CDR3: CASRRAVSGELFF; DNA: TGTGCCAGCAGGCGAGCAGTCTCCGGGGAGCTGTTTTTT
D: .; V: TRBV6-1; J: TRBJ2-3; size: .; CDR3: CASSEMSLGGDTQYF; DNA: TGTGCCAGCAGTGAAATGAGTCTTGGGGGTGATACGCAGTATTTT
D: TRBD2; V: TRBV29-1; J: TRBJ2-5; size: .; CDR3: CSVAGQAGGETQYF; DNA: TGCAGCGTTGCCGGACAGGCGGGAGGGGAGACCCAGTACTTC
D: TRBD2; V: TRBV27; J: TRBJ2-1; size: .; CDR3: CASSFLGTGGNNEQFF; DNA: TGTGCCAGCAGTTTCCTAGGGACCGGGGGGAACAATGAGCAGTTCTTC
D: .; V: TRBV29-1; J: TRBJ2-7; size: few; CDR3: CSVEGGQNPYEQYF; DNA: TGCAGCGTTGAAGGGGGTCAGAACCCCTACGAGCAGTACTTC
D: TRBD2; V: TRBV5-1; J: TRBJ2-5; size: few; CDR3: CASSLGLAGAKETQYF; DNA: TGCGCCAGCAGCTTGGGCCTAGCGGGCGCAAAAGAGACCCAGTACTTC
D: TRBD1; V: TRBV5-1; J: TRBJ1-4; size: .; CDR3: CASRKGAPTNEKLFF; DNA: TGCGCCAGCCGAAAGGGGGCTCCAACTAATGAAAAACTGTTTTTT
D: .; V: TRBV10-3; J: TRBJ2-3; size: .; CDR3: CAISEGYQWAQYF; DNA: TGTGCCATCAGTGAGGGCTACCAGTGGGCGCAGTATTTT
D: .; V: TRBV11-1; J: TRBJ2-3; size: .; CDR3: CASGRPPDTQYF; DNA: TGTGCCAGCGGTCGTCCCCCAGATACGCAGTATTTT
D: TRBD2; V: TRBV4-2; J: TRBJ2-2; size: .; CDR3: CASSRTSLNTGELFF; DNA: TGTGCCAGCAGCCGGACTAGCTTGAACACCGGGGAGCTGTTTTTT
D: .; V: TRBV4-2; J: TRBJ2-5; size: .; CDR3: CASSQVTEIQETQYF; DNA: TGTGCCAGCAGCCAGGTGACAGAGATCCAAGAGACCCAGTACTTC
D: TRBD1; V: TRBV14; J: TRBJ1-2; size: .; CDR3: CASSPRTGVNYGYTF; DNA: TGTGCCAGCAGCCCCCGGACAGGGGTTAACTATGGCTACACCTTC
D: TRBD2; V: TRBV25-1; J: TRBJ2-5; size: .; CDR3: CAISAGGQETQYF; DNA: TGTGCCATCTCGGCGGGGGGCCAAGAGACCCAGTACTTC
D: .; V: TRBV7-9; J: TRBJ2-7; size: .; CDR3: CASSIGQGYEQYF; DNA: TGTGCCAGCAGCATAGGGCAGGGATACGAGCAGTACTTC
D: .; V: TRBV4-2; J: TRBJ1-5; size: .; CDR3: CASSLPGDNQPQHF; DNA: TGTGCCAGCAGCCTCCCGGGGGACAATCAGCCCCAGCATTTT
D: TRBD1; V: TRBV18; J: TRBJ1-2; size: .; CDR3: CASMETGHYGYTF; DNA: TGTGCCAGCATGGAGACAGGGCACTATGGCTACACCTTC
D: .; V: TRBV7-5; J: TRBJ2-7; size: few; CDR3: CVRSLPRGEQYF; DNA: TGTGTCAGAAGCTTACCCCGAGGCGAGCAGTACTTC
D: .; V: TRBV20-1; J: TRBJ2-3; size: .; CDR3: CSAVQPPEQYF; DNA: TGCAGTGCGGTACAGCCCCCAGAGCAGTATTTT
D: TRBD2; V: TRBV19; J: TRBJ2-5; size: few; CDR3: CASSIGGGGAFETQYF; DNA: TGTGCCAGTAGTATAGGCGGCGGGGGGGCTTTCGAGACCCAGTACTTC
D: TRBD2; V: TRBV5-1; J: TRBJ2-6; size: .; CDR3: CASSPGGTGANVLTF; DNA: TGCGCCAGCAGCCCGGGAGGTACCGGGGCCAACGTCCTGACTTTC
D: .; V: TRBV15; J: TRBJ1-1; size: few; CDR3: CATSKSRETEAFF; DNA: TGTGCCACCAGCAAATCCAGGGAGACTGAAGCTTTCTTT
D: .; V: TRBV9; J: TRBJ1-2; size: .; CDR3: CASSDRQRSGYTF; DNA: TGTGCCAGCAGCGATCGACAGCGGTCCGGCTACACCTTC
D: .; V: TRBV19; J: TRBJ1-1; size: once; CDR3: CASNRGDTEAFF; DNA: TGTGCCAGTAATAGAGGGGACACTGAAGCTTTCTTT
D: TRBD2; V: TRBV29-1; J: TRBJ2-3; size: .; CDR3: CSVVWPSGGTDTQYF; DNA: TGCAGCGTTGTCTGGCCCAGCGGGGGCACAGATACGCAGTATTTT
D: .; V: TRBV7-8; J: TRBJ2-5; size: .; CDR3: CASSPTAGIQETQYF; DNA: TGTGCCAGCAGCCCAACCGCCGGGATCCAAGAGACCCAGTACTTC
D: .; V: TRBV19; J: TRBJ1-2; size: .; CDR3: CASSIAGGGYTF; DNA: TGTGCCAGTAGTATAGCCGGGGGTGGCTACACCTTC
D: .; V: TRBV5-1; J: TRBJ1-2; size: .; CDR3: CASSLGVGASNYGYTF; DNA: TGCGCCAGCAGCTTGGGAGTAGGGGCATCCAACTATGGCTACACCTTC
D: .; V: TRBV20-1; J: TRBJ1-6; size: few; CDR3: CRLPYSPLHF; DNA: TGCAGACTCCCTTATTCACCCCTCCACTTT
D: .; V: TRBV5-6; J: TRBJ2-5; size: few; CDR3: CASSLGGQETQYF; DNA: TGTGCCAGCAGCTTAGGCGGACAAGAGACCCAGTACTTC
D: .; V: TRBV19; J: TRBJ2-7; size: .; CDR3: CASSSTDPGKSYEQYF; DNA: TGTGCCAGTAGTAGTACAGATCCGGGAAAGTCCTACGAGCAGTACTTC
D: .; V: TRBV2; J: TRBJ1-2; size: .; CDR3: CASKGQVYTF; DNA: TGTGCCAGCAAAGGGCAGGTTTACACCTTC
D: TRBD1; V: TRBV9; J: TRBJ1-2; size: .; CDR3: CASSVAATGNYGYTF; DNA: TGTGCCAGCAGCGTAGCTGCGACAGGGAACTATGGCTACACCTTC
D: .; V: TRBV5-4; J: TRBJ1-3; size: few; CDR3: CASSLDSGLPGNTIYF; DNA: TGTGCCAGCAGCTTGGACTCCGGACTGCCTGGAAACACCATATATTTT
D: .; V: TRBV7-3; J: TRBJ2-7; size: .; CDR3: CASSLKAGYRYEQYF; DNA: TGTGCCAGCAGCTTAAAGGCGGGGTATAGGTACGAGCAGTACTTC
D: .; V: TRBV5-5; J: TRBJ1-5; size: .; CDR3: CASSLWVGQPQHF; DNA: TGTGCCAGCAGCTTGTGGGTGGGGCAGCCCCAGCATTTT
D: .; V: TRBV6-5; J: TRBJ2-5; size: .; CDR3: CATSGGGRETQYF; DNA: TGTGCCACCTCAGGGGGGGGCCGGGAGACCCAGTACTTC
D: .; V: TRBV20-1; J: TRBJ2-7; size: .; CDR3: CSAQGLYEQYF; DNA: TGCAGTGCTCAGGGACTCTACGAGCAGTACTTC
D: .; V: TRBV6-5; J: TRBJ1-1; size: few; CDR3: CASSYSRMNTEAFF; DNA: TGTGCCAGCAGTTACTCAAGGATGAACACTGAAGCTTTCTTT
D: .; V: TRBV2; J: TRBJ2-7; size: few; CDR3: CASLAALYEQYF; DNA: TGTGCCAGCCTGGCTGCCCTCTACGAGCAGTACTTC
D: .; V: TRBV5-8; J: TRBJ2-5; size: .; CDR3: CASSLIVGRVNRETQYF; DNA: TGTGCCAGCAGCTTGATTGTAGGACGGGTGAATAGGGAGACCCAGTACTTC
D: .; V: TRBV2; J: TRBJ2-7; size: .; CDR3: CASMRFLGHEQYF; DNA: TGTGCCAGTATGAGATTCCTCGGCCACGAGCAGTACTTC